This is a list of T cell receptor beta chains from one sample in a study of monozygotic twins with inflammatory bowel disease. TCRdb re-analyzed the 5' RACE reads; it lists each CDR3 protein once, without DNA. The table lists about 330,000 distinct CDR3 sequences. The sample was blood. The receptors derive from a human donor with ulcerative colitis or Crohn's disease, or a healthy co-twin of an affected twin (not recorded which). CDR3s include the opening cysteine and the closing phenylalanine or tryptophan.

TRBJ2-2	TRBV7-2	CASSLHLNTGELFF
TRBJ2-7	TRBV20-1	CSASTTGYEQYF
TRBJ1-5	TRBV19	CASGQVYQPQHF
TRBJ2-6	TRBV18	CASSPPQGGRSSGANVLTF
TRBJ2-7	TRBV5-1	CASRGVITYEQYF
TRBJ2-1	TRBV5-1	CASRSRPGQGDNEQFF
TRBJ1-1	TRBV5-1	CASRRGQGMNTEAFF
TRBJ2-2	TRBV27	CASSLSWGWGQMNTGELFF
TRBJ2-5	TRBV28	CASIPLAGEETQYF
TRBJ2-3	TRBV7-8	CASSRGVGLADTQYF
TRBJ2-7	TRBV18	CASSPSRDYEQYF
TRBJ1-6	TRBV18	CASSPDRGLNSPLHF
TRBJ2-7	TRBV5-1	CASSATSGGAFFNEQYF
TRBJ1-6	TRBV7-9	CASSIDGGPFSPLHF
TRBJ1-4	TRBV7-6	CASSGGGEKLFF
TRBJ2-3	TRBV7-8	CASSSGTSGSYTDTQYF
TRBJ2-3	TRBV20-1	CSANSGGSTDTQYF
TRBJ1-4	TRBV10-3	CAISGGDEKLFF
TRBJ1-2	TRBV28	CASLAVYGYTF
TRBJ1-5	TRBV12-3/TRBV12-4	CASSPTQGNQPQHF
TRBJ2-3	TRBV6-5	CASSYTPGGALTDTQYF
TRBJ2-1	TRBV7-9	CASSADTLRNEQFF
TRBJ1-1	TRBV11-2	CASSSITGQMNTEAFF
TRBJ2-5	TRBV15	CATSRDFTGSRETQYF
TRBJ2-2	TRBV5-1	CASGGLAGAGELFF
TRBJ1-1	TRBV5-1	CASSPGQGAKGTEAFF